These T cell receptor beta chains were read from a single sample in a study of T cells in Graves' hyperthyroidism and ophthalmopathy. TCRdb re-derived calls from the multiplex PCR reads in MiXCR, one entry per CDR3 protein. Here the sample spans over 350,000 distinct CDR3 sequences, under 20% being singletons. The sequenced sample was blood. The receptors here all came from a man aged 18 to 29 with Graves' ophthalmopathy. Both conserved end residues are part of each CDR3.

TRBV2	15	TRBJ1-5	CASTQGTASNQPQHF
TRBV3-1	12	TRBJ2-7	CASSHQDYEQYF
TRBV20-1	13	TRBJ2-5	CSARRGQQETQYF
TRBV12-3/TRBV12-4	14	TRBJ2-5	CASSPSGTQETQYF
TRBV19	14	TRBJ1-1	CASSIAREVDEAFF
TRBV11-2	20	TRBJ2-6	CASSLVSGTGVPSGANVLTF
TRBV20-1	14	TRBJ2-7	CSAGIGGSSYEQYF
TRBV11-2	16	TRBJ2-1	CASSSIKGLSFNEQFF
TRBV5-5	15	TRBJ1-2	CASSLEGATLYGYTF
TRBV25-1	15	TRBJ1-2	CASSEGTGSRYGYTF
TRBV7-9	14	TRBJ1-6	CASSTQIGYSPLHF
TRBV7-2	14	TRBJ1-1	CASSRDRAREVAFF
TRBV5-1	14	TRBJ1-4	CASSQDSTNEKLFF
TRBV27	14	TRBJ1-4	CASSFDREAEKLFF
TRBV27	14	TRBJ1-1	CASSLKGVGTEAFF
TRBV3-1	14	TRBJ2-5	CASSQGPYQETQYF
TRBV20-1	14	TRBJ2-7	CSFTDRGMIYEQYF
TRBV20-1	16	TRBJ1-5	CSAPRGYSDSNQPQHF
TRBV5-4	13	TRBJ1-5	CASSRGERQPQHF
TRBV7-3	14	TRBJ2-1	CASRPSGGRGEQFF
TRBV10-2	11	TRBJ2-7	CASSSGAEQYF
TRBV7-9	14	TRBJ2-1	CASSLAAGRNEQFF